The 18 T cell receptor beta chains in this list originate from one sample, sequenced in a study of Ad26.COV2.S vaccination and SARS-CoV-2 variants. Measured with immunoSEQ multiplex PCR; TCRdb has only the in-frame clones, and not every one. The sample carries 350,000 to 550,000 clones, about 88% recorded once. Treatment described: approximately 18 received Ad26.COV2.S at low or high dose, single or two shots; 5 received placebo; per-sample allocation not given. Sampling was done on day 63 after the first vaccine or placebo injection. The sample consisted of peripheral blood, taken in a trial of Ad26.COV2.S vaccine versus placebo. Source of these receptors: a person between 18 and 59 years old who received the Ad26.COV2.S COVID-19 vaccine or a placebo.

This chain connects TRBV24-1 to TRBJ2-5, with TRBD1 identical over 9 bases. This CDR3 has 16 amino acids. CDR1 KGHDR and CDR2 SFDVKD come from the germline V gene. Trimming at V came to 10 bases and at J to 5 bases, leaving 16 bases not matched to a gene. CDR3 amino acids: CATQTGTGKVHETQYF. CDR3 nucleotides: TGTGCCACTCAGACCGGGACAGGGAAGGTTCATGAGACCCAGTACTTC.

This rearrangement joins TRBV30 to TRBJ1-2; 9 bases agree with TRBD1. CDR1 is GTSNPN, CDR2 SVGIG, per germline (reference sequence). This CDR3 region has 14 residues. V was clipped by 1 base and J by 8 bases; unmatched bases: 8. Written as DNA, the CDR3 is TGTGCCTGGAGTGAAACCTACAGGGGGCAAGGCTACACCTTC. Protein sequence: CAWSETYRGQGYTF.

This chain links TRBV18 with TRBJ2-3, with D unresolved. The germline V and J ends were trimmed by 3 bases and 6 bases, with 13 bases remaining between them. Germline CDR1 reads KGHSH; CDR2 reads LQKENI. This CDR3 has 14 amino acids. The CDR3: CASSPGSPRDTQYF. CDR3 bases: TGTGCCAGCTCACCGGGTTCCCCGCGGGATACGCAGTATTTT.

This chain joins TRBV21-1 and TRBJ1-5; the D call TRBD1 from the table was never checked on the DNA. TRBV21-1 is a recognized pseudogene. CDR3 size: 18 residues. The CDR3: CASSPRPGTGTSGQPQHF. The CDR3 DNA follows: TGTGCCAGCAGCCCCCGTCCCGGGACAGGGACCAGCGGCCAGCCCCAGCATTTT.

The CDR3 DNA is TGTGCCAGCAATTTCGACGGCTACACTGAAGCTTTCTTT. Its translation is CASNFDGYTEAFF. The rearrangement uses TRBV2 and TRBJ1-1; D not certain. Trimming stripped 7 bases from V and 3 bases from J, with 12 bases between. Germline CDR1 reads SNHLY; CDR2 reads FYNNEI. The CDR3 is made up of 13 amino acids.

The gene calls are TRBV6-2 or TRBV6-3 and TRBJ1-1; D may be TRBD1 (5 bases). V was trimmed by 2 bases and J by 5 bases, leaving 12 bases between them. Germline loops: CDR1 MNHEY, CDR2 SVGEGT. The CDR3 has 14 amino acids. CDR3 coding DNA: TGTGCCAGCAGTTACACGGTAGGGGCTACTGAAGCTTTCTTT. Translating it yields CASSYTVGATEAFF.

The CDR3 DNA reads as TGTGCCAGCAGCGGAAGAACAGGCTCTGGGGCCAACGTCCTGACTTTC. Translating it yields CASSGRTGSGANVLTF. This chain uses TRBV2 with TRBJ2-6, with TRBD1 as a possible D gene (5 bases). V was pared by 6 bases and J by 0 bases, with 12 bases between. The CDR3 extends over 16 amino acids. Germline values: CDR1 SNHLY, CDR2 FYNNEI.

This rearrangement joins TRBV3-1 (or the pseudogene TRBV3-2) to TRBJ2-2; D ambiguous. CDR1 is LGHDT, CDR2 YNNKEL, per germline (reference sequence). The CDR3 covers 13 residues. The V end was cut by 3 bases, the J end by 3 bases, with 5 bases between. CDR3 DNA sequence: TGTGCCAGCAGCCATCTAGACACCGGGGAGCTGTTTTTT. Its translation is CASSHLDTGELFF.

The chain carries TRBV9 and TRBJ2-1, with D possibly matching TRBD1 (6 bases). Germline CDR1 is SGDLS and CDR2 is YYNGEE. V lost 2 bases, J lost 7 bases, and 13 bases lay in between. There are 14 residues in the CDR3. The CDR3 loop is CASSVTGTLNEQFF. DNA for the CDR3: TGTGCCAGCAGCGTTACCGGGACATTGAATGAGCAGTTCTTC.

This chain connects TRBV5-1 to TRBJ2-7; D possibly matches TRBD1 or TRBD2 (5 bases each). This CDR3 is built from 13 residues. Deletions cut 5 bases from V and 10 bases from J, with 19 bases between. Germline V gene lookup returns CDR1 SGHRS and CDR2 YFSETQ. The CDR3 DNA reads as TGCGCCAGCAGTCCGACCGGACGGGACCGACAGTACGTC. This sequence encodes CASSPTGRDRQYV.

This clone was detected a few times. This chain connects TRBV27 to TRBJ2-7; no clear D gene. This CDR3 is built from 14 residues. V gave up 6 bases and J gave up 3 bases, with 15 bases separating them. The germline V gene has CDR1 MNHEY and CDR2 SMNVEV (reference sequence). This chain's CDR3 is CASSLGGLGYEQYF. Here the CDR3 DNA reads TGTGCCAGCAGCCTCGGTGGGCTAGGCTACGAGCAGTACTTC.

The chain carries TRBV7-9 and TRBJ2-3, with 7 positions matching TRBD2. The germline CDR1 and CDR2 sequences are SEHNR and FQNEAQ (reference sequence). V lost 7 bases and J lost 2; bases outside the gene matches: 12. This CDR3 has 16 residues. CDR3 sequence reads: CASTPGGGSNTDTQYF. CDR3 nucleotide sequence: TGTGCCAGCACCCCAGGCGGCGGGAGTAACACAGATACGCAGTATTTT.

The rearrangement links TRBV4-3 to TRBJ1-4; D remains unclear. The CDR3 is 16 residues long. With 0 bases removed from V and 0 bases from J, the gap between germline ends came to 8 bases. CDR1 is LGHNA, CDR2 YSLEER, per germline. CDR3 amino acids: CASSQDGATTNEKLFF. CDR3 sequence (DNA): TGCGCCAGCAGCCAAGATGGCGCAACAACTAATGAAAAACTGTTTTTT.

The chain links TRBV7-2 to TRBJ1-1; D is possibly TRBD1 (5 bases). The CDR3 runs to 16 residues. Trimming took 5 bases from V and 5 from J, leaving 21 bases between them. The germline CDR1 and CDR2 sequences are SGHTA and FQGNSA. The CDR3 bases are TGTGCCAGCAGCCAATACGTGAGGGGTACGGCGACTGAAGCTTTCTTT. It specifies CASSQYVRGTATEAFF.

CDR3 loop: CSVEDYGRDRGLYYGYTF. The CDR3 nucleotides read TGCAGCGTTGAAGACTATGGGAGGGACAGGGGTTTGTACTATGGCTACACCTTC. The V and J genes are TRBV29-1 and TRBJ1-2; 10 bases are a match to TRBD1. CDR1 and CDR2 from the germline V gene are SQVTM and ANQGSEA. CDR3 length: 18 residues. After removal of 0 bases from V and 3 bases from J, the junction contained 13 bases not matched to a gene.

The chain uses TRBV9 and TRBJ2-5; 13 bases map to TRBD2. The CDR3 runs 15 residues. J lost 8 bases, V lost 0 bases, and 4 bases had no gene match. The V gene's germline CDR1 is SGDLS and CDR2 YYNGEE. The CDR3 DNA reads TGTGCCAGCAGCGTAGGAGGACTAGCGGGAGCCACCCAGTACTTC. Protein product: CASSVGGLAGATQYF.

This clone occurred once. The rearrangement joins TRBV4-3 to TRBJ1-2; TRBD1 matches at 8 bases. After removal of 4 bases from V and 7 bases from J, the junction contained 8 bases not matched to a gene. Per the germline V gene, CDR1 is LGHNA and CDR2 is YSLEER. This CDR3 spans 14 amino acids. CDR3 DNA sequence: TGCGCCAGCAGCCTAGACAGGGGAGGCCTTGGCTACACCTTC. Protein sequence: CASSLDRGGLGYTF.

This clone was recorded only once. This rearrangement joins TRBV7-8 to TRBJ2-7; D unclear. Trimming shortened V by 2 bases and J by 2 bases, and 7 bases separated the two germline ends. Germline V gene data show CDR1 as SGHVS and CDR2 as FQNEAQ. The CDR3 runs 13 residues. This CDR3 is CASSLRGAYEQYV. CDR3 in DNA: TGTGCCAGCAGCTTACGCGGCGCCTACGAGCAGTACGTC.